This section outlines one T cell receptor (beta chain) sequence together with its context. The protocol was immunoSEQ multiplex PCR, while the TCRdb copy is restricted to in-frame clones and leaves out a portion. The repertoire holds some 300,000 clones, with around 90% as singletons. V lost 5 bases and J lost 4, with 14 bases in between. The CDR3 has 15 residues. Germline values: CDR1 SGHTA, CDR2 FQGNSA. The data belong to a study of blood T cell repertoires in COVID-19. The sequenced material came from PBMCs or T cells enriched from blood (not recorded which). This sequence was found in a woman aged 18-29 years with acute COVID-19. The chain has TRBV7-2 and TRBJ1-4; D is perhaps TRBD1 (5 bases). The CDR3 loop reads CASSTMGLYNEKLFF. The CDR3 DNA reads TGTGCCAGCAGCACTATGGGACTGTATAATGAAAAACTGTTTTTT.